This entry lists 30 T cell receptor beta chains sequenced from one sample in a study of technical replicates of blood from several donors. Measured with immunoSEQ multiplex PCR; TCRdb has only the in-frame clones, and not every one. The sample shows approximately 92,000 clones, about 96% of them seen only once. The sequenced sample consisted of T cells isolated from PBMCs. The receptor source for this set is a human donor in good health.

The CDR3 sequence is CASSTRTSAYEQYF. The CDR3 nucleotides are TGTGCCAGCAGCACACGGACTAGCGCCTACGAGCAGTACTTC. V gene TRBV11-1 combines with J gene TRBJ2-7; 9 bases are a match to TRBD2. Germline CDR1 and CDR2: SGHAT and FQDESV (reference sequence). The CDR3 covers 14 residues. V was pared by 5 bases and J by 2 bases, with 4 bases of the junction left unmatched.

This chain uses TRBV15 with TRBJ2-2; TRBD2 aligns across 8 bases. The CDR3 runs 16 residues. Germline V gene data show CDR1 as LNHNV and CDR2 as YYDKDF (reference sequence). The junction had 7 bases not matched to a gene; V was cut back by 1 base and J by 6 bases. CDR3 region: CATSRVKGGGSGELFF. The CDR3 coding sequence is TGTGCCACCAGCAGAGTAAAGGGCGGGGGGTCCGGGGAGCTGTTTTTT.

The chain couples TRBV7-2 to TRBJ2-2; D unclear. The V gene lost 1 base and the J gene lost 0 bases, with 12 bases spanning the gap. Germline lookup yields CDR1 SGHTA and CDR2 FQGNSA. The CDR3 loop spans 17 amino acids. Here the CDR3 DNA reads TGTGCCAGCAGCTTAGGTCGCTACCCTACGAACACCGGGGAGCTGTTTTTT. This encodes CASSLGRYPTNTGELFF.

The genes are TRBV29-1 and TRBJ2-6, with a weak D call TRBD1 (6 bases). V lost 6 bases to trimming and J lost 3 bases, with 12 bases between them. In germline, CDR1 is SQVTM, CDR2 ANQGSEA. The CDR3 totals 14 residues. This chain's CDR3 is CSVTGTGGANVLTF. DNA of the CDR3: TGCAGCGTCACAGGGACGGGTGGGGCCAACGTCCTGACTTTC.

The chain links TRBV9 to TRBJ2-3; TRBD2 matches at 8 bases. With V trimmed by 7 bases and J by 0 bases, 4 bases remained unmatched. Germline values: CDR1 SGDLS, CDR2 YYNGEE. The CDR3 spans 14 residues. In DNA, the CDR3 is TGTGCCAGCGATAGCGGGATGAGCACAGATACGCAGTATTTT. Residues: CASDSGMSTDTQYF. Complete variable domain (other parts from reference TRBV9 and TRBJ2-3): DSGVTQTPKHLITATGQRVTLRCSPRSGDLSVYWYQQSLDQGLQFLIQYYNGEERAKGNILERFSAQQFPDLHSELNLSSLELGDSALYFCASDSGMSTDTQYFGPGTRLTVL.

The V call is TRBV11-3, the J call TRBJ2-1; unclear D gene. The CDR3 length is 13 residues. Trimming cost V 2 bases and J 10 bases, with 12 bases left between them. Germline V CDR1 and CDR2: SGHNT, YENEEA. CDR3 bases: TGTGCCAGCAGCTTAACACTGTCCGGGGAGCAGTTCTTC. Protein sequence: CASSLTLSGEQFF.

This chain links TRBV5-1 with TRBJ1-2; no clear D gene. The CDR3 covers 14 residues. The germline gives CDR1 SGHRS, CDR2 YFSETQ. V shed 0 bases and J shed 6 bases, with 12 bases lying between them. CDR3 loop: CASSLAAGSHGYTF. The CDR3 DNA is TGCGCCAGCAGCTTGGCGGCGGGTTCTCATGGCTACACCTTC.

As DNA, the CDR3 is TGTGCCATCAGTGACAGGGGCGTTGGTGAGCAGTTCTTC. Amino acid sequence: CAISDRGVGEQFF. The chain has TRBV10-3 and TRBJ2-1, with D perhaps TRBD1 (6 bases). Trimming pared 3 bases from V and 9 bases from J, leaving 12 bases between. This CDR3 comprises 13 residues. The germline gives CDR1 ENHRY, CDR2 SYGVKD.

The genes are TRBV25-1 and TRBJ2-5, with 7 bases matching TRBD1. The germline V gene has CDR1 MGHDK and CDR2 SYGVNS. The trim removed 5 bases at V and 4 bases at J, leaving 10 bases unmatched. The CDR3 runs to 15 residues. Written as DNA, the CDR3 is TGTGCCAGCAGTCCTCGAGACAGGGTCGGAGAGACCCAGTACTTC. Protein product: CASSPRDRVGETQYF.

The chain has TRBV5-1 and TRBJ1-2; 7 bases agree with TRBD1. The CDR3 extends over 15 amino acids. The V segment lost 0 bases and the J segment 3 bases; nucleotides outside the gene matches: 5. Germline V gives CDR1 SGHRS, CDR2 YFSETQ. The CDR3 DNA reads as TGCGCCAGCAGCTTGGATGGACAGGTTGACTATGGCTACACCTTC. Its protein product is CASSLDGQVDYGYTF.

This chain connects TRBV7-9 to TRBJ1-1, with D tentatively TRBD1 (6 bases). V was shortened by 6 bases and J by 7 bases, with 18 bases between the two germline ends. The CDR3 loop spans 14 amino acids. Germline CDR1 SEHNR, CDR2 FQNEAQ (reference sequence). CDR3 nucleotide sequence: TGTGCCAGCAGTCTTCCGGGACATCAGAGTGAAGCTTTCTTT. Protein product: CASSLPGHQSEAFF.

This rearrangement joins TRBV27 to TRBJ2-7; possibly TRBD1 for D (5 bases). V shed 1 base and J shed 7 bases, with 20 bases lying between them. This CDR3 comprises 16 residues. In germline, CDR1 is MNHEY, CDR2 SMNVEV (reference sequence). The CDR3 nucleotides are TGTGCCAGCAGTTTATATCCCCGGCAGGGTCCTGGGGAGCAGTACTTC. Protein product: CASSLYPRQGPGEQYF.

The chain has TRBV7-6 and TRBJ2-7, with TRBD2 identical over 9 bases. The CDR3 sequence is 12 residues long. The V segment lost 8 bases and the J segment 2 bases; nucleotides outside the gene matches: 1. The germline V gene encodes CDR1 SGHVS and CDR2 FNYEAQ. The CDR3 spells CASAGGPYEQYF. For the CDR3, the DNA is TGTGCCAGCGCGGGAGGGCCCTACGAGCAGTACTTC. The complete variable domain, with remaining parts taken from reference TRBV7-6 and TRBJ2-7, reads GAGVSQSPRYKVTKRGQDVALRCDPISGHVSLYWYRQALGQGPEFLTYFNYEAQQDKSGLPNDRFSAERPEGSISTLTIQRTEQRDSAMYRCASAGGPYEQYFGPGTRLTVT.

This rearrangement joins TRBV6-1 to TRBJ1-5; tentative D call: TRBD1 (5 bases). The ends were cut back, 10 bases at V and 7 bases at J, with 17 bases in the middle. Germline assignment: CDR1 MNHNS and CDR2 SASEGT. This CDR3 has 13 amino acids. The CDR3 region has the DNA TGTGCCACCTATTACGGGGGGGGACAGCCCCAGCATTTT. This codes for CATYYGGGQPQHF.

The V gene is TRBV19, the J gene TRBJ1-2; D is uncertain. Trimming cost V 3 bases and J 5 bases, with 13 bases left between them. This CDR3 spans 14 amino acids. Per germline, CDR1 LNHDA and CDR2 SQIVND (reference sequence). CDR3 bases: TGTGCCAGTAGTATCCGTCCTTCCCCTTATGGCTACACCTTC. This encodes CASSIRPSPYGYTF.

V and J are TRBV9 and TRBJ2-6, with D tentatively TRBD2 (6 bases). V lost 7 bases to trimming and J lost 4 bases, with 12 bases between them. The CDR3 totals 14 residues. Germline CDR1 reads SGDLS; CDR2 reads YYNGEE. The CDR3 reads CASGGLGGANVLTF. In nucleotides, the CDR3 is TGTGCCAGCGGAGGGTTAGGGGGGGCCAACGTCCTGACTTTC.

The V gene is TRBV9, the J gene TRBJ2-2; 8 nucleotides align to TRBD2. The CDR3 runs to 18 residues. CDR1 and CDR2 from the germline V gene are SGDLS and YYNGEE. With 0 bases clipped from V and 2 bases from J, the junction kept 9 bases outside the gene matches. CDR3 bases: TGTGCCAGCAGCGTAGCTTCCAGCGGGAGTTTTAACACCGGGGAGCTGTTTTTT. Its translation: CASSVASSGSFNTGELFF.

As DNA, the CDR3 is TGTGCCAGCCGCAGGGGCCCTAGCTCCTACGAGCAGTACTTC. This codes for CASRRGPSSYEQYF. The chain employs TRBV6-5 and TRBJ2-7; tentative D call: TRBD1 (6 bases). This CDR3 comprises 14 residues. V shed 8 bases and J shed 0 bases, with 14 bases lying between them. Germline CDR1 MNHEY, CDR2 SVGAGI.

The chain employs TRBV7-6 and TRBJ1-1; perhaps TRBD1 as D (5 bases). V lost 5 bases to trimming and J lost 5 bases, with 12 bases between them. This CDR3 is built from 13 residues. From germline, CDR1 is SGHVS and CDR2 FNYEAQ. In DNA, the CDR3 is TGTGCCAGCAGCCCCAGGGAAGGGACTGAAGCTTTCTTT. It is translated as CASSPREGTEAFF.

For the CDR3, the DNA is TGTGCCAGCGGGGAACCATATAGTACGGGAGGGATCAGAGAGACCCAGTACTTC. Its translation: CASGEPYSTGGIRETQYF. This chain links TRBV7-9 with TRBJ2-5; the match to TRBD2 covers 8 bases. V lost 8 bases to trimming and J lost 4 bases; unmatched junction nucleotides: 21. CDR1 and CDR2 from the germline V gene are SEHNR and FQNEAQ (reference sequence). The CDR3 is 18 amino acids.

The chain has TRBV7-3 and TRBJ1-2; D is perhaps TRBD1 (5 bases). Germline V gives CDR1 SGHTA, CDR2 FQGTGA. Trimming pared 4 bases from V and 8 bases from J, leaving 14 bases between. The CDR3 is made up of 13 amino acids. CDR3 protein: CASSSGSGYGYTF. CDR3 DNA: TGTGCCAGCAGCTCAGGGTCCGGATACGGCTACACCTTC.

The chain is built from TRBV19 and TRBJ2-7, with 7 bases fitting TRBD2. The junction had 9 bases not matched to a gene; V was cut back by 4 bases and J by 6 bases. This CDR3 is built from 14 residues. Germline CDR1 and CDR2: LNHDA and SQIVND (reference sequence). The CDR3 bases are TGTGCCAGTAGTAAACGCGGGAGTGCGGGCGAGCAGTACTTC. It is translated as CASSKRGSAGEQYF.

This chain links TRBV5-4 with TRBJ1-5; 8 nucleotides align to TRBD1. The trim removed 5 bases at V and 3 bases at J, leaving 7 bases unmatched. The CDR3 is made up of 15 amino acids. Germline CDR1 is SGHNT and CDR2 is YYREEE (reference sequence). The CDR3 sequence: CASSKGTGNNQPQHF. CDR3 DNA sequence: TGTGCCAGCAGTAAAGGGACAGGCAACAATCAGCCCCAGCATTTT.

V and J are TRBV10-1 and TRBJ1-5, with a weak D call TRBD1 (6 bases). The germline CDR1 and CDR2 sequences are WNHNN and SYGVQD (reference sequence). Trimming left V 2 bases short and J 8 bases short, with 13 bases between. This CDR3 comprises 14 residues. The CDR3 is CASSEKTGKKPQHF. For the CDR3, the DNA is TGCGCCAGCAGTGAGAAAACAGGGAAAAAGCCCCAGCATTTT.

The chain carries TRBV19 and TRBJ1-2; TRBD1 aligns across 8 bases. Losses at the gene ends were 7 bases for V and 1 base for J; bases not matched to a gene: 8. Germline loops: CDR1 LNHDA, CDR2 SQIVND (reference sequence). This CDR3 comprises 15 residues. In DNA, the CDR3 is TGTGCCAGTAATAGGGAGACAGGGGATAACTATGGCTACACCTTC. Protein: CASNRETGDNYGYTF.

The chain links TRBV28 to TRBJ2-1, with 10 bases fitting TRBD2. The CDR3 loop spans 15 amino acids. Germline-derived CDR1 and CDR2 are MDHEN and SYDVKM. J lost 4 bases, V lost 5 bases, and 5 bases had no gene match. CDR3 loop: CASSVSGRAYNEQFF. The CDR3 DNA is TGTGCCAGCAGTGTGAGCGGGAGGGCATACAATGAGCAGTTCTTC.

The genes are TRBV28 and TRBJ2-1; TRBD1 is a possible D gene (6 bases). V lost 7 bases and J 1 base, leaving 11 bases between the germline ends. CDR1 and CDR2 (germline): MDHEN, SYDVKM. The CDR3 contains 14 residues. The CDR3 reads CASTFRGSYNEQFF. CDR3 sequence (DNA): TGTGCCAGCACCTTTAGGGGGTCCTACAATGAGCAGTTCTTC.

This clone has a handful of counts. V usage is TRBV2 and J usage is TRBJ1-1; weak D call: TRBD1 (5 bases). This CDR3 has 16 amino acids. Trimming shortened V by 4 bases and J by 2 bases, and 17 bases separated the two germline ends. The germline V gene has CDR1 SNHLY and CDR2 FYNNEI. In DNA form, the CDR3 reads TGTGCCAGCAGTGGGACATCGGGGGGGATCAACACTGAAGCTTTCTTT. It codes for CASSGTSGGINTEAFF.

The V call is TRBV5-1, the J call TRBJ2-1; TRBD1 aligns across 11 bases. The CDR3 length is 14 residues. With 2 bases clipped from V and 6 bases from J, the junction kept 1 base outside the gene matches. CDR1 is SGHRS, CDR2 YFSETQ, per germline. The CDR3 nucleotides read TGCGCCAGCAGCTTCGGGACAGGGGGCAATGAGCAGTTCTTC. Translated, it gives CASSFGTGGNEQFF.

This chain connects TRBV2 to TRBJ2-5, with TRBD2 matching 11 bases. The germline V gene encodes CDR1 SNHLY and CDR2 FYNNEI. The CDR3 contains 15 residues. Trimming took 3 bases from V and 5 from J; bases not matched to a gene: 5. The CDR3 DNA reads as TGTGCCAGCAGTGAGACTAGCGGGGATAGGGAGACCCAGTACTTC. Translating gives CASSETSGDRETQYF.